A single sample gave rise to the 26 T cell receptor beta chains below, sequenced in a study of radiotherapy plus CTLA-4 blockade in lung cancer. The assay was immunoSEQ multiplex PCR, and TCRdb's table has in-frame clones only and misses some. The sample carries tens of thousands of clones, 70% to 85% recorded once. The material sequenced was peripheral blood, taken from a patient treated with radiotherapy plus ipilimumab. These receptors were taken from a human donor with non-small cell lung cancer who had stable disease on radiotherapy plus ipilimumab.

The chain has TRBV27 and TRBJ2-4, with D perhaps matching TRBD2 (5 bases). This CDR3 is 13 amino acids long. The V and J ends lost 8 bases and 0 bases respectively, with 8 bases between them. Germline CDR1 reads MNHEY; CDR2 reads SMNVEV (reference sequence). The CDR3 nucleotides read TGTGCCAGCGGAGAGGGAGCCAAAAACATTCAGTACTTC. Translated, it gives CASGEGAKNIQYF.

The genes are TRBV7-2 and TRBJ1-5; possibly TRBD1 for D (6 bases). The germline V and J ends were trimmed by 2 bases and 1 base, with 12 bases remaining between them. The CDR3 runs 16 residues. Germline lookup yields CDR1 SGHTA and CDR2 FQGNSA. This chain's CDR3 is CASSLSQGRSNQPQHF. DNA for the CDR3: TGTGCCAGCAGCTTATCCCAGGGGAGAAGCAATCAGCCCCAGCATTTT.

This chain links TRBV7-2 with TRBJ1-2; a weak D match, TRBD1 (5 bases). The CDR3 loop spans 13 amino acids. The germline CDR1 and CDR2 sequences are SGHTA and FQGNSA. The V gene lost 7 bases and the J gene lost 8 bases, with 17 bases spanning the gap. The CDR3 coding sequence is TGTGCCAGCACCCAACCCGGGACCGTCGGCTACACCTTC. Translation gives CASTQPGTVGYTF.

CDR3: CASRDQDSNGEAFF. CDR3 nucleotides: TGTGCCAGCAGGGACCAGGATTCGAACGGCGAGGCTTTCTTT. The J gene is TRBJ1-1, the V gene TRBV9; the D is unclear. This CDR3 is 14 amino acids long. The V and J ends lost 5 bases and 11 bases respectively, with 22 bases between them. Germline values: CDR1 SGDLS, CDR2 YYNGEE.

This chain joins TRBV28 and TRBJ1-2, with TRBD1 matching over 10 bases. Germline assignment: CDR1 MDHEN and CDR2 SYDVKM. V trimming: 6 bases; J trimming: 7 bases; junction bases outside the gene matches: 5. The CDR3 has 13 residues. CDR3 in amino acids: CASSFDRGLGYTF. The CDR3, as DNA: TGTGCCAGCAGCTTTGACAGGGGGCTTGGCTACACCTTC.

This clone is a singleton in its sample. The chain combines TRBV7-8 with TRBJ2-5; tentatively, D is TRBD2 (6 bases). In germline, CDR1 is SGHVS, CDR2 FQNEAQ. This CDR3 spans 14 amino acids. The ends were cut back, 1 base at V and 5 bases at J, with 11 bases in the middle. CDR3 nucleotides: TGTGCCAGCAGCTTAGTGAGGAGGGAGGAGACCCAGTACTTC. Protein product: CASSLVRREETQYF.

The chain has TRBV9 and TRBJ2-7, with D unresolved. This CDR3 spans 12 amino acids. Trimming pared 3 bases from V and 6 bases from J, leaving 10 bases between. Germline V gene lookup returns CDR1 SGDLS and CDR2 YYNGEE. Written as DNA, the CDR3 is TGTGCCAGCAGCGCCGACCGCGGCGAGCAGTACTTC. Protein product: CASSADRGEQYF.

V is TRBV5-1 and J is TRBJ1-4; D not certain. The germline gives CDR1 SGHRS, CDR2 YFSETQ. This CDR3 comprises 14 residues. V gave up 2 bases and J gave up 5 bases, with 10 bases separating them. The CDR3 DNA sequence: TGCGCCAGCAGCTTAGGGCAGGTCAATGAAAAACTGTTTTTT. As protein: CASSLGQVNEKLFF. Full variable domain (rest looked up from reference TRBV5-1 and TRBJ1-4): KAGVTQTPRYLIKTRGQQVTLSCSPISGHRSVSWYQQTPGQGLQFLFEYFSETQRNKGNFPGRFSGRQFSNSRSEMNVSTLELGDSALYLCASSLGQVNEKLFFGSGTQLSVL.

J is TRBJ2-2 and V is TRBV9; 10 bases map to TRBD1. With V trimmed by 4 bases and J by 2 bases, 8 bases remained unmatched. Germline values: CDR1 SGDLS, CDR2 YYNGEE. This CDR3 contains 17 residues. The CDR3 DNA sequence: TGTGCCAGCAGCAGAACAGGACAGGGGGGTAACACCGGGGAGCTGTTTTTT. This sequence encodes CASSRTGQGGNTGELFF. The variable domain in full, completed from reference TRBV9 and TRBJ2-2, reads DSGVTQTPKHLITATGQRVTLRCSPRSGDLSVYWYQQSLDQGLQFLIQYYNGEERAKGNILERFSAQQFPDLHSELNLSSLELGDSALYFCASSRTGQGGNTGELFFGEGSRLTVL.

This rearrangement joins TRBV6-1 to TRBJ2-3, with TRBD2 as a possible D gene (6 bases). CDR1 is MNHNS and CDR2 is SASEGT in the germline V gene. The CDR3 contains 16 residues. V dropped 4 bases and J dropped 2 bases, with 16 bases sitting between them. The CDR3 bases are TGTGCCAGCAGTGGGCGCTTTGGGGGGAACACAGATACGCAGTATTTT. The encoded protein is CASSGRFGGNTDTQYF.

CDR3 DNA sequence: TGCGCCAGCAGCCATTCGGGGGGACAGGGCTCTGGAAACACCATATATTTT. It translates to CASSHSGGQGSGNTIYF. The gene calls are TRBV4-3 and TRBJ1-3; 9 nucleotides align to TRBD1. This CDR3 comprises 17 residues. V lost 3 bases and J lost 0; bases outside the gene matches: 6. Per the germline V gene, CDR1 is LGHNA and CDR2 is YSLEER.

The chain combines TRBV19 with TRBJ1-6, with a weak D call TRBD1 (5 bases). The CDR3 length is 15 residues. The germline V gene has CDR1 LNHDA and CDR2 SQIVND (reference sequence). The V gene lost 4 bases and the J gene lost 5 bases, with 12 bases spanning the gap. This chain's CDR3 is CASSTRGADNSPLHF. DNA of the CDR3: TGTGCCAGTAGTACCCGAGGGGCCGATAATTCACCCCTCCACTTT.

The V and J genes are TRBV19 and TRBJ2-2, with D hard to call. This CDR3 comprises 14 residues. Trimming removed 1 base at V and 6 bases at J, with 9 bases between. Per germline, CDR1 LNHDA and CDR2 SQIVND (reference sequence). CDR3 residues: CASSIVWGPGELFF. The CDR3 DNA is TGTGCCAGTAGTATAGTATGGGGTCCCGGGGAGCTGTTTTTT.

The chain has TRBV5-1 and TRBJ2-1; D ambiguous. The length of the CDR3 is 15 residues. V dropped 3 bases and J dropped 9 bases, with 19 bases sitting between them. In germline, CDR1 is SGHRS, CDR2 YFSETQ. CDR3 in DNA: TGCGCCAGCAGCTCCGCCGGGTCTAATACCATTGAGCAGTTCTTC. Translated, it gives CASSSAGSNTIEQFF. Drawing the rest from reference TRBV5-1 and TRBJ2-1, the complete variable domain is KAGVTQTPRYLIKTRGQQVTLSCSPISGHRSVSWYQQTPGQGLQFLFEYFSETQRNKGNFPGRFSGRQFSNSRSEMNVSTLELGDSALYLCASSSAGSNTIEQFFGPGTRLTVL.

V is TRBV7-2 and J is TRBJ2-1, with a weak D call TRBD2 (6 bases). V was clipped by 2 bases and J by 5 bases, with 13 bases between them. The CDR3 is 15 residues long. Germline CDR1 SGHTA, CDR2 FQGNSA. The CDR3 spells CASSLQLGGNNEQFF. The CDR3 DNA follows: TGTGCCAGCAGCTTACAACTAGGAGGGAACAATGAGCAGTTCTTC.

The J gene is TRBJ1-5, the V gene TRBV6-5, with a possible D match to TRBD1 (6 bases). This CDR3 has 13 residues. The V end lost 6 bases, the J end lost 9 bases, and 15 bases lay between the germline ends. Germline V gene data show CDR1 as MNHEY and CDR2 as SVGAGI. The CDR3 DNA follows: TGTGCCAGCAGCAGGGACGGGACACGGCCCCAGCATTTT. Translating gives CASSRDGTRPQHF.

Only a few counts were recorded for this clone. V and J are TRBV2 and TRBJ1-2; 10 nucleotides line up with TRBD1. The germline V gene has CDR1 SNHLY and CDR2 FYNNEI. The CDR3 sequence is 15 residues long. V was clipped by 8 bases and J by 4 bases; unmatched bases: 10. CDR3 nucleotide sequence: TGTGCCAGCTTGCGCGGGACAGGGGCCCCCTATGGCTACACCTTC. Translated, it gives CASLRGTGAPYGYTF.

The chain couples TRBV29-1 to TRBJ2-5, with D possibly TRBD1 on 6 matching bases. CDR3 length: 14 residues. V was cut by 7 bases and J by 5 bases, with 20 bases left in between. Germline CDR1 SQVTM, CDR2 ANQGSEA. CDR3 nucleotide sequence: TGCAGCGCCCCACAGGGCGCGGGTAGCGAGACCCAGTACTTC. Amino acids: CSAPQGAGSETQYF.

The rearrangement links TRBV5-1 to TRBJ2-1; D may correspond to TRBD1 or TRBD2 (5 bases each). CDR1 SGHRS and CDR2 YFSETQ come from the germline V gene. The CDR3 totals 15 residues. V was cut by 0 bases and J by 2 bases, with 9 bases left in between. CDR3 DNA: TGCGCCAGCAGCTTGGAATGGGACCCCTACAATGAGCAGTTCTTC. Translated: CASSLEWDPYNEQFF.

The chain joins TRBV28 to TRBJ1-3; weak D call: TRBD1 (5 bases). CDR1 MDHEN and CDR2 SYDVKM come from the germline V gene. CDR3 length: 14 amino acids. V was clipped by 5 bases and J by 4 bases, with 12 bases between them. The CDR3 nucleotides read TGTGCCAGCAGTCCCTCGGGGCCGGGAAACACCATATATTTT. Amino acid sequence: CASSPSGPGNTIYF.

V is TRBV25-1 and J is TRBJ2-2; D call uncertain. The V end was cut by 3 bases, the J end by 6 bases, with 14 bases between. The length of the CDR3 is 15 residues. Germline CDR1 and CDR2: MGHDK and SYGVNS. The CDR3 loop is CASSDGRANAGELFF. CDR3 nucleotides: TGTGCCAGCAGTGACGGTCGGGCTAACGCCGGGGAGCTGTTTTTT.

The J gene is TRBJ1-5, the V gene TRBV27, with 12 positions matching TRBD1. CDR1 and CDR2 from the germline V gene are MNHEY and SMNVEV (reference sequence). Trimming cost V 4 bases and J 0 bases; bases outside gene matches: 7. The CDR3 loop spans 18 amino acids. The CDR3 loop reads CASSSSGTGGYSNQPQHF. The CDR3 DNA is TGTGCCAGCAGTTCGAGCGGGACAGGGGGCTATAGCAATCAGCCCCAGCATTTT.

This clone was counted only a few times. The chain has TRBV19 and TRBJ2-6; 10 bases agree with TRBD1. V shed 4 bases and J 4 bases; nucleotides not matched to a gene: 4. The CDR3 has 16 amino acids. Germline V gene lookup returns CDR1 LNHDA and CDR2 SQIVND (reference sequence). CDR3 residues: CASSRQGAGGANVLTF. CDR3 nucleotides: TGTGCCAGTAGTAGACAGGGGGCAGGAGGGGCCAACGTCCTGACTTTC. The variable domain in full, with the rest retrieved from reference TRBV19 and TRBJ2-6, is DGGITQSPKYLFRKEGQNVTLSCEQNLNHDAMYWYRQDPGQGLRLIYYSQIVNDFQKGDIAEGYSVSREKKESFPLTVTSAQKNPTAFYLCASSRQGAGGANVLTFGAGSRLTVL.

This chain links TRBV5-1 with TRBJ1-1; TRBD1 matches 7 bases. The CDR3 covers 15 residues. Germline CDR1 SGHRS, CDR2 YFSETQ. With 3 bases clipped from V and 4 bases from J, the junction kept 9 bases outside the gene matches. The CDR3 is CASSSPYRGSTEAFF. The CDR3 region has the DNA TGCGCCAGCAGCTCACCTTACAGGGGAAGCACTGAAGCTTTCTTT.

The sample holds a few counts of this clone. The chain carries TRBV6-6 and TRBJ1-3; D not resolved. Between the trimmed V and J ends, which lost 6 bases and 4 bases, there was a span of 10 bases. The CDR3 is 13 amino acids. Germline CDR1 reads MNHNY; CDR2 reads SVGAGI (reference sequence). CDR3 coding DNA: TGTGCCAGCAGCCCCGGACGAGGAAACACCATATATTTT. This sequence encodes CASSPGRGNTIYF.

This clone has ten or more counts. CDR3 protein: CASSSGQGGGYGYTF. DNA of the CDR3: TGTGCCAGCAGCTCGGGACAGGGGGGGGGCTATGGCTACACCTTC. This chain uses TRBV13 with TRBJ1-2, with TRBD1 identical over 11 bases. V gave up 4 bases and J gave up 4 bases; unmatched junction bases: 5. The CDR3 consists of 15 residues. Germline V gene sequence: CDR1 PRHDT, CDR2 FYEKMQ (reference sequence). The variable domain in full, with the rest retrieved from reference TRBV13 and TRBJ1-2, is AAGVIQSPRHLIKEKRETATLKCYPIPRHDTVYWYQQGPGQDPQFLISFYEKMQSDKGSIPDRFSAQQFSDYHSELNMSSLELGDSALYFCASSSGQGGGYGYTFGSGTRLTVV.